The entry below gives a single TCR beta chain sequence along with its context. TCRdb's table, derived via immunoSEQ multiplex PCR, lists solely in-frame clones and lacks some. This table has millions of clones, around 90% appearing once. This sample was taken from a study of shared clonotypes between healthy human individuals. Turning to the study itself: Per-donor plates numbered three CD4 naive, three CD4 memory, two CD8 naive and one CD8 memory.

CDR3 length: 14 residues. Per germline, CDR1 SGHVS and CDR2 FNYEAQ. Germline trimming cut 5 bases from V and 6 bases from J; bases unmatched to any gene: 7. Source material: naive CD4+ T cells sorted from blood. The subset denotes: CD45RA+ positively selected. The chain recombines TRBV7-6 with TRBJ1-1; 9 bases are shared with TRBD1. The sequence derives from a man younger than 30 in good health. DNA for the CDR3: TGTGCCAGCAGCGGCCAGGGACAGGGCGCTGAAGCTTTCTTT. Protein: CASSGQGQGAEAFF.